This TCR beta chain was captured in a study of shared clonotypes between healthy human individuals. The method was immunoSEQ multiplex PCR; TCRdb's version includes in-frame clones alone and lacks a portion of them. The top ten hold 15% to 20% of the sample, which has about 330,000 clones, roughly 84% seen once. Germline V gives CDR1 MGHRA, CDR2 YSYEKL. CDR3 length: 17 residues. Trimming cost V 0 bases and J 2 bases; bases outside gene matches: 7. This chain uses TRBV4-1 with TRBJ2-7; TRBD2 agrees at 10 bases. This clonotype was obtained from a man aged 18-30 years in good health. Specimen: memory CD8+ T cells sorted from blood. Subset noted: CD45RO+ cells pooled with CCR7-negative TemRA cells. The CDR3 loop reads CASSQDTEAGGTYEQYF. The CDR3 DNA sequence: TGCGCCAGCAGCCAAGATACGGAAGCGGGGGGGACCTACGAGCAGTACTTC.